These 25 T cell receptor beta chains were sequenced from one sample in a study of cytomegalovirus exposure and HLA in healthy donors. PCR involved 60 Vbeta and 13 Jbeta primers. Generated by immunoSEQ multiplex PCR, the TCRdb table keeps only in-frame clones and is missing some. The sample includes about 84,000 clones, roughly 63% seen only once; the top ten take about 15%. Sequencing used PBMCs. The receptor source for this set is a woman aged 40 to 50 in good health and CMV-seropositive.

The genes are TRBV28 and TRBJ2-4; D gene unclear. The CDR3 extends over 13 amino acids. CDR1 is MDHEN and CDR2 is SYDVKM in the germline V gene. The V end lost 5 bases, the J end lost 7 bases, and 12 bases lay between the germline ends. The CDR3 reads CASSDTVTNIQYF. For the CDR3, the DNA is TGTGCCAGCAGTGATACAGTAACGAACATTCAGTACTTC. Together with reference TRBV28 and TRBJ2-4, the CDR3 gives the full variable domain: DVKVTQSSRYLVKRTGEKVFLECVQDMDHENMFWYRQDPGLGLRLIYFSYDVKMKEKGDIPEGYSVSREKKERFSLILESASTNQTSMYLCASSDTVTNIQYFGAGTRLSVL.

The gene calls are TRBV5-1 and TRBJ2-7, with D hard to call. CDR1 is SGHRS and CDR2 is YFSETQ in the germline V gene. Trimming took 4 bases from V and 3 from J, leaving 20 bases between them. The CDR3 extends over 16 amino acids. The CDR3 coding sequence is TGCGCCAGCAGCATAGGCGTAGCTTCGCCAGACTACGAGCAGTACTTC. Its protein product is CASSIGVASPDYEQYF.

The J gene is TRBJ2-5, the V gene TRBV28; D might be TRBD2 (5 bases). V was cut by 8 bases and J by 5 bases, with 15 bases left in between. Germline V gene data show CDR1 as MDHEN and CDR2 as SYDVKM. The CDR3 runs to 13 residues. DNA for the CDR3: TGTGCCAGCGGCGGGTCTATGGGGGAGACCCAGTACTTC. It yields the protein CASGGSMGETQYF.

The CDR3 DNA reads as TGCGCCAGCAGCCACGGAATAGCCTCCGAGGAATATGGCTACACCTTC. Translation: CASSHGIASEEYGYTF. The V and J genes are TRBV4-3 and TRBJ1-2, with no clear D. Trimming took off 3 bases at V and 5 bases at J, with 19 bases between the two ends. The CDR3 has 16 residues. Per germline, CDR1 LGHNA and CDR2 YSLEER.

The CDR3 protein is CASSLYDEQFF. CDR3 in DNA: TGTGCCAGCAGCTTATATGATGAGCAGTTCTTC. This rearrangement joins TRBV7-9 to TRBJ2-1; D remains unclear. The V gene's germline CDR1 is SEHNR and CDR2 FQNEAQ (reference sequence). There are 11 residues in the CDR3. The V end lost 2 bases, the J end lost 8 bases, and 4 bases lay between the germline ends.

The sample holds one count of this clone. V gene TRBV5-5 combines with J gene TRBJ1-1, with a possible D match to TRBD1 (5 bases). Trimming left V 0 bases short and J 4 bases short, with 10 bases between. This CDR3 region has 14 residues. Germline V gene sequence: CDR1 SGHKS, CDR2 YYEKEE (reference sequence). The CDR3 bases are TGTGCCAGCAGCTTGGCTCAGGGTCCCACTGAAGCTTTCTTT. As protein: CASSLAQGPTEAFF.

The rearrangement links TRBV28 to TRBJ2-1; 15 bases are a match to TRBD2. Trimming cost V 5 bases and J 6 bases; bases outside gene matches: 2. The CDR3 loop spans 15 amino acids. Germline CDR1 MDHEN, CDR2 SYDVKM. In DNA, the CDR3 is TGTGCCAGCAGTCCGGGACTAGCGGGAGGCAATGAGCAGTTCTTC. Amino acids: CASSPGLAGGNEQFF.

This clone was seen a handful of times. V gene TRBV15 combines with J gene TRBJ1-5; the match to TRBD1 covers 11 bases. The J segment lost 3 bases and the V segment lost 1 base, leaving 5 bases of the junction unmatched. The CDR3 runs 17 residues. Germline CDR1 is LNHNV and CDR2 is YYDKDF (reference sequence). CDR3 sequence: CATSRGPGQGDNQPQHF. The DNA of the CDR3 is TGTGCCACCAGCAGAGGGCCGGGACAGGGGGACAATCAGCCCCAGCATTTT.

This rearrangement joins TRBV2 to TRBJ2-7; D perhaps matches TRBD2 (6 bases). Germline CDR1 SNHLY, CDR2 FYNNEI. V lost 6 bases and J lost 0, with 6 bases in between. This CDR3 spans 12 amino acids. The CDR3 protein is CASRGGSYEQYF. CDR3 nucleotides: TGTGCCAGCAGGGGGGGCTCCTACGAGCAGTACTTC.

As DNA, the CDR3 is TGCAGTGCTGACAGGGTCAATGAGCAGTTCTTC. Translated: CSADRVNEQFF. This chain uses TRBV20-1 with TRBJ2-1, with TRBD1 matching over 7 bases. The germline CDR1 and CDR2 sequences are DFQATT and SNEGSKA (reference sequence). This CDR3 comprises 11 residues. Trimming removed 5 bases from V and 6 bases from J; junction bases left unmatched: 1.

The rearrangement joins TRBV18 to TRBJ2-7; D might be TRBD2 (5 bases). Deletions cut 6 bases from V and 5 bases from J, with 14 bases between. Per the germline V gene, CDR1 is KGHSH and CDR2 is LQKENI. The CDR3 has 13 amino acids. CDR3 sequence reads: CASSPPGGNEQYF. CDR3 bases: TGTGCCAGCTCCCCCCCTGGAGGTAACGAGCAGTACTTC. The full variable domain, its missing parts supplied by reference TRBV18 and TRBJ2-7, is NAGVMQNPRHLVRRRGQEARLRCSPMKGHSHVYWYRQLPEEGLKFMVYLQKENIIDESGMPKERFSAEFPKEGPSILRIQQVVRGDSAAYFCASSPPGGNEQYFGPGTRLTVT.

The chain couples TRBV29-1 to TRBJ2-2; D possibly corresponds to TRBD1 (6 bases). V was cut by 4 bases and J by 2 bases, with 11 bases left in between. Germline lookup yields CDR1 SQVTM and CDR2 ANQGSEA. CDR3 length: 14 amino acids. The CDR3 loop reads CSVGTVRNTGELFF. The CDR3 coding sequence is TGCAGCGTTGGGACAGTTCGCAACACCGGGGAGCTGTTTTTT.

The chain is built from TRBV11-2 and TRBJ2-1, with TRBD2 as a possible D gene (5 bases). The CDR3 is 17 residues long. Trimming cost V 5 bases and J 9 bases, with 26 bases left between them. Germline loops: CDR1 SGHAT, CDR2 FQNNGV. The CDR3 loop is CASSAASKGAAPGEQFF. The CDR3 region has the DNA TGTGCCAGCAGCGCAGCTTCAAAAGGAGCGGCCCCAGGTGAGCAGTTCTTC.

The chain combines TRBV5-6 with TRBJ2-1, with 10 bases identical to TRBD1. Germline V gives CDR1 SGHDT, CDR2 YYEEEE. This CDR3 contains 16 residues. V shed 2 bases, J shed 5 bases, and the junction held 7 bases outside the gene matches. Written as DNA, the CDR3 is TGTGCCAGCAGCTTTATGCGGACAGGGGGTAACAATGAGCAGTTCTTC. It encodes CASSFMRTGGNNEQFF.

The chain uses TRBV5-1 and TRBJ1-3; D is uncertain. Germline CDR1 SGHRS, CDR2 YFSETQ. Trimming took off 0 bases at V and 0 bases at J, with 7 bases between the two ends. The length of the CDR3 is 15 residues. The CDR3 spells CASSLAGVSGNTIYF. The CDR3 DNA is TGCGCCAGCAGCTTGGCCGGAGTCTCTGGAAACACCATATATTTT.

This clone was counted only a few times. The chain has TRBV5-1 and TRBJ2-2; D uncertain. V dropped 4 bases and J dropped 8 bases, with 15 bases sitting between them. This CDR3 spans 14 amino acids. Germline V gene sequence: CDR1 SGHRS, CDR2 YFSETQ. The CDR3 DNA reads TGCGCCAGCAGCGGAGACTCAAACCCAGGGGAGCTGTTTTTT. Its translation: CASSGDSNPGELFF.

The CDR3 loop reads CASSEAGTGVNQPQHF. The CDR3, as DNA: TGCGCCAGCAGTGAAGCCGGGACAGGGGTGAACCAGCCCCAGCATTTT. The V and J genes are TRBV10-1 and TRBJ1-5; 10 bases map to TRBD1. Per germline, CDR1 WNHNN and CDR2 SYGVQD (reference sequence). The CDR3 has 16 amino acids. The J segment lost 7 bases and the V segment lost 3 bases, leaving 9 bases of the junction unmatched.

This rearrangement joins TRBV6-5 to TRBJ2-7; 7 nucleotides agree with TRBD2. CDR3 length equals 15 residues. V lost 2 bases and J lost 3; bases outside the gene matches: 7. The V gene's germline CDR1 is MNHEY and CDR2 SVGAGI. The CDR3 protein is CASSYQGGGGYEQYF. In DNA form, the CDR3 reads TGTGCCAGCAGTTACCAAGGTGGCGGGGGCTACGAGCAGTACTTC.

This clone was counted a few times. The gene calls are TRBV6-1 and TRBJ2-7; 7 nucleotides agree with TRBD1. V gave up 6 bases and J gave up 3 bases; unmatched junction bases: 11. CDR3 length: 15 residues. Germline V CDR1 and CDR2: MNHNS, SASEGT. This CDR3 is CASRDSSGQNYEQYF. CDR3 in DNA: TGTGCCAGCAGAGACTCCTCGGGACAGAACTACGAGCAGTACTTC.

This clone was found a few times. The chain is built from TRBV4-3 and TRBJ2-3; D ambiguous. V was trimmed by 2 bases and J by 0 bases, leaving 15 bases between them. Germline-derived CDR1 and CDR2 are LGHNA and YSLEER. This CDR3 contains 17 residues. The CDR3 loop reads CASSQSIATYSTDTQYF. The DNA for the CDR3 is TGCGCCAGCAGCCAATCAATCGCTACCTACAGCACAGATACGCAGTATTTT.

The chain recombines TRBV5-6 with TRBJ1-1; possibly TRBD1 for D (5 bases). V gave up 0 bases and J gave up 1 base, with 10 bases separating them. Germline loops: CDR1 SGHDT, CDR2 YYEEEE. The CDR3 length is 15 residues. CDR3 nucleotide sequence: TGTGCCAGCAGCTTGGGTGGGGCCGGGAACACTGAAGCTTTCTTT. Its translation: CASSLGGAGNTEAFF.

The chain employs TRBV5-1 and TRBJ2-3; 7 nucleotides agree with TRBD2. Germline CDR1 and CDR2: SGHRS and YFSETQ. There are 18 residues in the CDR3. After removal of 0 bases from V and 0 bases from J, the junction contained 10 bases not matched to a gene. The CDR3 loop is CASSLAPPGGGSTDTQYF. The DNA of the CDR3 is TGCGCCAGCAGCTTGGCTCCTCCTGGGGGGGGGAGCACAGATACGCAGTATTTT.

This clone was seen a handful of times. The chain joins TRBV6-5 to TRBJ1-6; 10 bases line up with TRBD1. The V segment lost 5 bases and the J segment 10 bases; nucleotides outside the gene matches: 5. The CDR3 spans 14 residues. Germline loops: CDR1 MNHEY, CDR2 SVGAGI. The CDR3, as DNA: TGTGCCAGCAGTGGACAGGGGGGTTGGTCACCCCTCCACTTT. This sequence encodes CASSGQGGWSPLHF.

This chain uses TRBV4-1 with TRBJ2-7; 11 bases map to TRBD2. CDR1 MGHRA and CDR2 YSYEKL come from the germline V gene. The CDR3 loop spans 18 amino acids. With 1 base clipped from V and 0 bases from J, the junction kept 8 bases outside the gene matches. CDR3 in DNA: TGCGCCAGCAGCCAAGTCCTAGCGGGAGGCACCCTCTCCTACGAGCAGTACTTC. This codes for CASSQVLAGGTLSYEQYF.

The genes are TRBV5-4 and TRBJ1-1, with D uncertain. The V gene lost 2 bases and the J gene lost 4 bases, with 9 bases spanning the gap. The CDR3 is 13 residues long. Germline V gene sequence: CDR1 SGHNT, CDR2 YYREEE (reference sequence). The CDR3 DNA sequence: TGTGCCAGCAGCTTCGGAGAGGGCACTGAAGCTTTCTTT. Residues: CASSFGEGTEAFF.